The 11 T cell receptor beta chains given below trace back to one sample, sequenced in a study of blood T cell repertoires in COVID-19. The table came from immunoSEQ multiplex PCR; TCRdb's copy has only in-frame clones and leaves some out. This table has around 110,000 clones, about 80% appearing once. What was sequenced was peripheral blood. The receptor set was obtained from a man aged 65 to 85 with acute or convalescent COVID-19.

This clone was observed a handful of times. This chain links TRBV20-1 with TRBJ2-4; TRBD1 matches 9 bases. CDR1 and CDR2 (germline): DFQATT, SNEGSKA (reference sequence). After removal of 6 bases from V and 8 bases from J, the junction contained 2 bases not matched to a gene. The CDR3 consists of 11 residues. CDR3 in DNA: TGCAGTGCAAGACAGGGGGACATTCAGTACTTC. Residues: CSARQGDIQYF.

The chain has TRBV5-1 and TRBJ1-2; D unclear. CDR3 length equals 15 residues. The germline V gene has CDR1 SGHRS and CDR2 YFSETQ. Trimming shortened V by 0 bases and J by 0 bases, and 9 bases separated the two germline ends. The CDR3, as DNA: TGCGCCAGCAGCTTGGCTGGAGCCTCTAACTATGGCTACACCTTC. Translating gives CASSLAGASNYGYTF.

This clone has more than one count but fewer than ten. The DNA of the CDR3 is TGTGCCAGCAGCGCCTCGGACAGAAATGAAAAACTGTTTTTT. Amino acids: CASSASDRNEKLFF. This chain connects TRBV3-1 (or the pseudogene TRBV3-2) to TRBJ1-4; D may be TRBD1 (6 bases). The V end was cut by 5 bases, the J end by 5 bases, with 12 bases between. CDR3 length: 14 residues. Germline loops: CDR1 LGHDT, CDR2 YNNKEL (reference sequence).

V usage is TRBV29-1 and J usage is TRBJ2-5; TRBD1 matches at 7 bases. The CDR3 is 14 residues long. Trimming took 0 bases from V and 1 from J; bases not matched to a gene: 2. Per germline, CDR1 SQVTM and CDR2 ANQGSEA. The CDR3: CSVEDEGAQETQYF. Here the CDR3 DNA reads TGCAGCGTTGAAGATGAGGGGGCCCAAGAGACCCAGTACTTC.

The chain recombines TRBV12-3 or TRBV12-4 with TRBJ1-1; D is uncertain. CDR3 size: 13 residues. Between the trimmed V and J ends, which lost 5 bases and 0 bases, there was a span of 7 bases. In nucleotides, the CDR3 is TGTGCCAGCAGTGCCGGGGTGAACACTGAAGCTTTCTTT. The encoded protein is CASSAGVNTEAFF.

This CDR3 reads CASSEGQGADTQYF. In DNA form, the CDR3 reads TGTGCCAGCAGTGAAGGTCAGGGGGCAGATACGCAGTATTTT. V is TRBV2 and J is TRBJ2-3, with 7 bases lining up with TRBD1. Germline lookup yields CDR1 SNHLY and CDR2 FYNNEI. The CDR3 has 14 amino acids. V trimming: 1 base; J trimming: 4 bases; junction bases outside the gene matches: 2.

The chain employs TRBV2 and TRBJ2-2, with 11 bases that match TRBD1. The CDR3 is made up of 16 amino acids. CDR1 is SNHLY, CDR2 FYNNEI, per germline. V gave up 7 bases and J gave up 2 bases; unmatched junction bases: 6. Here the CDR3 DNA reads TGTGCCAGCACCCGGACAGGGGGCATCAACACCGGGGAGCTGTTTTTT. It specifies CASTRTGGINTGELFF. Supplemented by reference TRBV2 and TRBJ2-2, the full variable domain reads EPEVTQTPSHQVTQMGQEVILRCVPISNHLYFYWYRQILGQKVEFLVSFYNNEISEKSEIFDDQFSVERPDGSNFTLKIRSTKLEDSAMYFCASTRTGGINTGELFFGEGSRLTVL.

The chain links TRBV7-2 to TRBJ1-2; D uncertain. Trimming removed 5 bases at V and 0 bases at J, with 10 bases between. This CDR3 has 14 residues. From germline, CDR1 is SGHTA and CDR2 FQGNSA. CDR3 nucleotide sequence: TGTGCCAGCAGCCCATCGGGAGCTAACTATGGCTACACCTTC. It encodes CASSPSGANYGYTF. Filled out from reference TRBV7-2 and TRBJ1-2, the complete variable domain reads GAGVSQSPSNKVTEKGKDVELRCDPISGHTALYWYRQSLGQGLEFLIYFQGNSAPDKSGLPSDRFSAERTGGSVSTLTIQRTQQEDSAVYLCASSPSGANYGYTFGSGTRLTVV.

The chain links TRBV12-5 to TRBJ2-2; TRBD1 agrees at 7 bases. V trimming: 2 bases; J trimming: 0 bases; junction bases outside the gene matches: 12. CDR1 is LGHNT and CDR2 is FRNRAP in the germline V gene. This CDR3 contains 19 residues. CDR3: CASGLLWTGGTTNTGELFF. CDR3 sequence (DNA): TGTGCTAGTGGTTTGTTATGGACAGGAGGCACCACGAACACCGGGGAGCTGTTTTTT. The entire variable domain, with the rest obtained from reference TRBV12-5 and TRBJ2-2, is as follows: DARVTQTPRHKVTEMGQEVTMRCQPILGHNTVFWYRQTMMQGLELLAYFRNRAPLDDSGMPKDRFSAEMPDATLATLKIQPSEPRDSAVYFCASGLLWTGGTTNTGELFFGEGSRLTVL.

CDR3 residues: CASSFWQGYGYTF. The DNA for the CDR3 is TGTGCCAGCAGCTTCTGGCAGGGCTATGGCTACACCTTC. V usage is TRBV5-6 and J usage is TRBJ1-2; TRBD1 is a possible D gene (5 bases). Germline-derived CDR1 and CDR2 are SGHDT and YYEEEE. Trimming shortened V by 2 bases and J by 4 bases, and 9 bases separated the two germline ends. The CDR3 has 13 residues.

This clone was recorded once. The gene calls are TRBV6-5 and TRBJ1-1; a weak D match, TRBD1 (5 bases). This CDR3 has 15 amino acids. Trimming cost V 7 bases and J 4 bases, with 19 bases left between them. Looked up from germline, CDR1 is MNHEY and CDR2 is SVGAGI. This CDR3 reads CASKQRRGLSTEAFF. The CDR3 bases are TGTGCCAGCAAGCAACGGAGGGGCTTGAGCACTGAAGCTTTCTTT.